This T cell receptor (beta chain) was observed in a study of T cell repertoires in cytomegalovirus infection. Overall study context: Public signatures in TCR beta pointed to CMV infection and matching HLA type.

Study results and limitations: Carriage of CMV together with the relevant HLA was identifiable through cumulative public TCR beta family frequency. Dominating the ex vivo response were HLA-C-restricted CMV-specific TCR beta clonotypes.

As for this clonotype: Its antigen is unknown.

TCRdb passed the reads through MiXCR, listing each CDR3 protein once. This sample has 400,000 to 600,000 distinct CDR3 sequences, with approximately 40% found just once. The sample in question was cultured PBMCs, obtained from culture after CMV antigen stimulation. This clonotype was obtained from a human donor in good health (CMV status not recorded). Some clones in this sample may be carry-over from other donors' samples.

CDR3 in amino acids: CASSQALGTDNQPQHF. CDR3 sequence (DNA): TGCGCCAGCAGCCAAGCCCTAGGGACAGACAATCAGCCCCAGCATTTT. This sequence joins TRBV4-1 and TRBJ1-5, with 7 bases identical to TRBD1. The germline CDR1 and CDR2 sequences are MGHRA and YSYEKL. V lost 1 base to trimming and J lost 3 bases; unmatched junction nucleotides: 6. The CDR3 sequence is 16 residues long.